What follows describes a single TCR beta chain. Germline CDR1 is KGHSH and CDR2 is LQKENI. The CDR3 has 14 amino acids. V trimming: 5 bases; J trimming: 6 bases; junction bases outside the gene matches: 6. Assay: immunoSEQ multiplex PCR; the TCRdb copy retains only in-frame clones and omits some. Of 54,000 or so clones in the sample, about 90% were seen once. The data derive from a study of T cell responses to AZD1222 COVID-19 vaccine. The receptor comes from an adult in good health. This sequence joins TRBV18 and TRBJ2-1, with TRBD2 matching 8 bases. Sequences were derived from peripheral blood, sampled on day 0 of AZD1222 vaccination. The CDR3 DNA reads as TGTGCCAGCTCAAGGCGGGGGGAAACCAATGAGCAGTTCTTC. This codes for CASSRRGETNEQFF.